This is a list of T cell receptor beta chains from one sample in a study of PD-1 and CTLA-4 blockade in melanoma. Only in-frame clones appear in the TCRdb table, and some are missing; sequencing was by immunoSEQ multiplex PCR. Altogether 15,000 to 20,000 clones are present, around 70% being singletons, with the ten largest covering approximately 16%. This specimen was CD8+ T cells from peripheral blood, taken before anti-PD-1 treatment. These receptors were taken from a human donor with melanoma. CDR3s include the opening cysteine and the closing phenylalanine or tryptophan. D genes are given only for firm matches. Some rows have no size entry. The others give once, few or many, or a class for an expanded clone.

TRBJ2-7 TRBV28 - - TGTGCCAGCAGTTTATACAGAAGGGCCTACGAGCAGTACTTC CASSLYRRAYEQYF
TRBJ1-1 TRBV7-6 - - TGTGCCAGCAGCTTATATCAGGGCAGGGGAGCTTTCTTT CASSLYQGRGAFF
TRBJ1-5 TRBV30 - - TGTGCCTGGAGTCAACAGGATGACCAGCCCCAGCATTTT CAWSQQDDQPQHF
TRBJ1-5 TRBV5-6 - - TGTGCCAGCAGCCCGGGACACATAAATCAGCCCCAGCATTTT CASSPGHINQPQHF
TRBJ2-7 TRBV12-3/TRBV12-4 - TRBD1 TGTGCCAGCAGCCCGGGACAGCTATACGAGCAGTACTTC CASSPGQLYEQYF
TRBJ2-7 TRBV15 - TRBD2 TGTGCCACCGGGGGGGAGGGCCCCTACGAGCAGTACTTC CATGGEGPYEQYF
TRBJ2-7 TRBV4-2 - TRBD1 TGTGCCAGCAGCCTGGGACAGGGCTCCTACGAGCAGTACTTC CASSLGQGSYEQYF
TRBJ2-2 TRBV6-5 - - TGTGCCAGCAGTTACTCGTCAGGGCTCAACACCGGGGAGCTGTTTTTT CASSYSSGLNTGELFF
TRBJ2-1 TRBV7-9 - - TGTGCCAGCAGCTTAGCCGGGGACAATGAGCAGTTCTTC CASSLAGDNEQFF
TRBJ1-4 TRBV14 - - TGTGCCAGCAGCCCCCGGTCTTTTAATGAAAAACTGTTTTTT CASSPRSFNEKLFF
TRBJ1-6 TRBV28 - - TGTGCCAGCAGTTCAGGGGCCCTAGAATATAATTCACCCCTCCACTTT CASSSGALEYNSPLHF
TRBJ1-5 TRBV27 few - TGTGCCAGCAGTTTATCTCAGTACAATCAGCCCCAGCATTTT CASSLSQYNQPQHF
TRBJ1-2 TRBV2 - - TGTGCCAGCAGTGTAGGTCAGGGCATTGGCTACACCTTC CASSVGQGIGYTF
TRBJ1-1 TRBV9 - - TGTGCCAGCAGCGTAAATCGGAACACTGAAGCTTTCTTT CASSVNRNTEAFF
TRBJ1-5 TRBV24-1 - - TGTGCCACCAGTGATTGGTCGAGCAATCAGCCCCAGCATTTT CATSDWSSNQPQHF
TRBJ2-7 TRBV4-2 few TRBD2 TGTGCCAGCAGCCCTAGGGGTAGCGGGGCCTACGAGCAGTACTTC CASSPRGSGAYEQYF
TRBJ2-3 TRBV12-3/TRBV12-4 few - TGTGCCAGCAGCACAGCTGGGGATACGCAGTATTTT CASSTAGDTQYF
TRBJ1-4 TRBV5-1 - - TGCGCCAGCAGCTTGGCGAGGGGCCATGAAAAACTGTTTTTT CASSLARGHEKLFF
TRBJ1-6 TRBV19 - - TGTGCCAGTCGATATCCGGGCCCGCATTCACCCCTCCACTTT CASRYPGPHSPLHF
TRBJ2-1 TRBV4-1 - - TGCGCCAGCAGTCGTCGAGTGGATTCCTACAATGAGCAGTTCTTC CASSRRVDSYNEQFF
TRBJ1-5 TRBV19 once - TGTGCCAGTAGTAAGGAACAGGGTCGGTTTCAGCCCCAGCATTTT CASSKEQGRFQPQHF
TRBJ1-1 TRBV10-2 few - TGCGCCAGCAGTGAGTCGAAGGGGTTTCCTGAAGCTTTCTTT CASSESKGFPEAFF
TRBJ2-1 TRBV4-1 medium-sized TRBD1 TGCGCCAGCAGCCCGGGACAGGGCATGGGCAATGAGCAGTTCTTC CASSPGQGMGNEQFF
TRBJ1-5 TRBV6-5 - - TGTGCCAGCAGGGGGGCAAAATACCGGCAGCCCCAGCATTTT CASRGAKYRQPQHF
TRBJ1-2 TRBV5-4 - - TGTGCCAGCAGCTTGCCGTCAGGCCTTGGATATGGCTACACCTTC CASSLPSGLGYGYTF
TRBJ1-1 TRBV19 few - TGTGCCAGTAGTAATTGGATGGAAGCTTTCTTT CASSNWMEAFF
TRBJ1-5 TRBV7-8 - - TGTGCCAGCAGCTTAAGACAGTTTCATAGCAATCAGCCCCAGCATTTT CASSLRQFHSNQPQHF
TRBJ2-1 TRBV24-1 - TRBD2 TGTGCCACCAGTGGTATAGCGGGAGAATGGGGACAAGGTGAGGATGAGCAGTTCTTC CATSGIAGEWGQGEDEQFF
TRBJ2-6 TRBV5-1 - TRBD1 TGCGCCAGCAGCTTTAGGCAGGGGGCGATCGGGGCCAACGTCCTGACTTTC CASSFRQGAIGANVLTF
TRBJ1-5 TRBV18 once TRBD1 TGTGCCAGCTCACGGGGGACAGAGAGGACCTCTAGCAATCAGCCCCAGCATTTT CASSRGTERTSSNQPQHF
TRBJ1-4 TRBV2 - - TGTGCCAGCAAGGAGAGGGGTTGGGAAAAACTGTTTTTT CASKERGWEKLFF
TRBJ2-7 TRBV5-4 - - TGTGCCAGCAGGAACAGCGGCAGCTACGAGCAGTACTTC CASRNSGSYEQYF
TRBJ1-2 TRBV6-5 - - TGTGCCAGCAGTTACACTCCCGGAACTAACTATGGCTACACCTTC CASSYTPGTNYGYTF